Listed below are T cell receptor beta chains from one sample, sequenced in a study of early T cells in non-severe SARS-CoV-2 infection. In TCRdb, the 5' RACE reads were re-called with MiXCR into one record per CDR3 protein. The sample lists about 77,000 distinct CDR3 sequences; approximately 12% were seen once. Sequencing was performed on whole blood, taken at baseline. The source is an adult who was a healthcare worker with PCR-confirmed SARS-CoV-2 infection or an uninfected control (not recorded which). The donor label of this sample is uncertain. Both conserved end residues are part of each CDR3. D genes are given only for firm matches. Rows may omit the clone size; those that give it use once, few, many or a size class.

size	V	D	J	CDR3	DNA
NA	TRBV30	NA	TRBJ1-2	CAWSVGGGYTF	TGTGCCTGGAGTGTTGGTGGTGGCTACACCTTC
NA	TRBV27	NA	TRBJ1-4	CASAPGGPREKLFF	TGTGCCAGTGCGCCCGGGGGTCCAAGAGAAAAACTGTTTTTT
NA	TRBV29-1	TRBD2	TRBJ2-7	CSVEGAGVYEQYF	TGCAGCGTTGAAGGAGCGGGGGTTTACGAGCAGTACTTC
many	TRBV5-1	NA	TRBJ2-1	CASSLISNEQFF	TGCGCCAGCAGCTTGATCTCCAATGAGCAGTTCTTC
few	TRBV12-3/TRBV12-4	NA	TRBJ2-5	CASSLAGGPFSPQYF	TGTGCCAGCAGTTTAGCGGGGGGGCCCTTCTCGCCCCAGTACTTC
NA	TRBV18	TRBD1	TRBJ2-7	CASSPQARGQPSSEQYF	TGTGCCAGCTCACCACAAGCCCGGGGACAGCCCTCCAGCGAGCAGTACTTC
NA	TRBV6-9	NA	TRBJ2-7	CASSYEAVVYEQYF	TGTGCCAGCAGTTACGAGGCGGTCGTCTACGAGCAGTACTTC
few	TRBV4-1	NA	TRBJ2-7	CASTPSGVAAQGHEQYF	TGCGCCAGCACCCCGAGCGGAGTTGCGGCCCAGGGGCACGAGCAGTACTTC
many	TRBV27	NA	TRBJ2-3	CASSPRRGPRVADTQYF	TGTGCCAGCAGCCCCCGACGGGGCCCCAGGGTGGCAGATACGCAGTATTTT
NA	TRBV7-3	TRBD2	TRBJ2-3	CASSMGGGTDTQYF	TGTGCCAGCAGCATGGGAGGGGGCACAGATACGCAGTATTTT
many	TRBV29-1	NA	TRBJ2-5	CSAAQETQYF	TGCAGCGCAGCCCAAGAGACCCAGTACTTC
many	TRBV9	NA	TRBJ2-1	CASSVGGALNNEQFF	TGTGCCAGCAGCGTCGGCGGGGCTCTTAACAATGAGCAGTTCTTC
many	TRBV20-1	TRBD1	TRBJ1-3	CSAGRDSTGNTIYF	TGCAGTGCCGGGCGGGACAGTACTGGAAACACCATATATTTT
few	TRBV7-3	TRBD2	TRBJ2-7	CASREQSGGKRYEQYF	TGTGCCAGCAGGGAACAAAGCGGGGGGAAGCGCTACGAGCAGTACTTC
few	TRBV7-2	NA	TRBJ2-7	CASSPAGTSYEQYF	TGTGCCAGCAGCCCCGCGGGGACCTCCTACGAGCAGTACTTC
NA	TRBV7-9	NA	TRBJ1-3	CASSFLLSGNTIYF	TGTGCCAGCAGCTTCCTCCTCTCTGGAAACACCATATATTTT
NA	TRBV19	NA	TRBJ1-5	CASSWSNQPQHF	TGTGCGAGTAGTTGGAGCAATCAGCCCCAGCATTTT
few	TRBV12-3/TRBV12-4	NA	TRBJ2-1	CASSLNEQFF	TGTGCCAGCAGTTTGAATGAGCAGTTCTTC
few	TRBV7-2	NA	TRBJ1-6	CASSPSGRARVNSPLHF	TGTGCCAGCAGCCCTAGCGGAAGGGCGAGAGTAAATTCACCCCTCCACTTT
many	TRBV7-2	NA	TRBJ2-7	CASSLSRSSYEQYF	TGTGCCAGCAGCTTAAGTAGATCTTCCTACGAGCAGTACTTC
many	TRBV12-3/TRBV12-4	NA	TRBJ2-1	CASSWGRHQQFF	TGTGCCAGCAGTTGGGGACGCCATCAGCAGTTCTTC
NA	TRBV15	NA	TRBJ2-1	CATSTEPVMNNEQFF	TGTGCCACCAGCACAGAGCCCGTGATGAACAATGAGCAGTTCTTC
many	TRBV5-1	NA	TRBJ1-4	CASSSGATNEKLFF	TGCGCCAGCAGCTCTGGTGCAACTAATGAAAAACTGTTTTTT
NA	TRBV29-1	NA	TRBJ1-1	CSVSLSNTEAFF	TGCAGCGTTAGTCTGTCGAACACTGAAGCTTTCTTT
NA	TRBV4-3	TRBD1	TRBJ1-6	CASSQDSSTGGSPLHF	TGCGCCAGCAGCCAAGATTCAAGTACAGGGGGCTCACCCCTCCACTTT
NA	TRBV7-2	NA	TRBJ1-3	CASSLGGQGINGNTIYF	TGTGCCAGCAGCTTAGGAGGGCAGGGCATAAATGGAAACACCATATATTTT
few	TRBV6-2/TRBV6-3	NA	TRBJ1-1	CASSLFEQNTEAFF	TGTGCCAGCAGCCTTTTTGAGCAGAACACTGAAGCTTTCTTT
NA	TRBV4-1	TRBD2	TRBJ2-3	CASSHPVGLAGVDTQYF	TGCGCCAGCAGCCATCCCGTGGGACTAGCGGGAGTAGATACGCAGTATTTT
many	TRBV19	NA	TRBJ2-3	CASSLASTDTQYF	TGTGCCAGTAGTTTGGCTAGCACAGATACGCAGTATTTT
few	TRBV7-9	TRBD2	TRBJ2-3	CASSFSGADTQYF	TGTGCCAGCAGCTTCAGCGGGGCAGATACGCAGTATTTT
NA	TRBV5-6	TRBD1	TRBJ2-3	CASSSGTGPDTQYF	TGTGCCAGCAGCTCCGGGACAGGTCCCGATACGCAGTATTTT
few	TRBV18	NA	TRBJ2-2	CASSPSPWGTGELFF	TGTGCCAGCTCACCATCACCCTGGGGCACCGGGGAGCTGTTTTTT
few	TRBV3-1	NA	TRBJ2-5	CASSQDEVGETQYF	TGTGCCAGCAGCCAAGATGAGGTAGGGGAGACCCAGTACTTC